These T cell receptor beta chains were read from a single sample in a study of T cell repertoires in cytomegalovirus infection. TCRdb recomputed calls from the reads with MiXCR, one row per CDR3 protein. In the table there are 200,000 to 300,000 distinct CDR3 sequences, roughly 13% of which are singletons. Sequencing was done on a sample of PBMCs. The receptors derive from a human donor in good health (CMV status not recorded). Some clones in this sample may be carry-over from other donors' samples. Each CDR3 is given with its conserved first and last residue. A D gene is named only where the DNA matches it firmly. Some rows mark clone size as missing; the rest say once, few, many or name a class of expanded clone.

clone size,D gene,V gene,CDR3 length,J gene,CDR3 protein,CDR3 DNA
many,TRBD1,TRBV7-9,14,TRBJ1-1,CASTATGEGTEAFF,TGTGCCAGCACCGCGACAGGGGAGGGCACTGAAGCTTTCTTT
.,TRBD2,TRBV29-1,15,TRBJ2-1,CSVGTSGRSYNEQFF,TGCAGCGTAGGGACTAGCGGGAGGTCCTACAATGAGCAGTTCTTC
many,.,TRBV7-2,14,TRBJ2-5,CASSLGLAGETQYF,TGTGCCAGCAGCTTAGGTCTAGCCGGGGAGACCCAGTACTTC
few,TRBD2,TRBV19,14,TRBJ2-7,CASSKLAGNYEQYF,TGTGCCAGTAGTAAACTAGCGGGTAACTACGAGCAGTACTTC
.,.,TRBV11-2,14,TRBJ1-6,CASSFEDFNSPLHF,TGTGCCAGCAGCTTTGAGGATTTTAATTCACCCCTCCACTTT
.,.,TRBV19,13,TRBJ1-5,CASSRQQNQPQHF,TGTGCCAGTAGCAGACAGCAAAATCAGCCCCAGCATTTT
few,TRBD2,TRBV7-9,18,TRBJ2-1,CASRDDPGLAGEWDEQFF,TGTGCCAGCAGAGACGATCCGGGACTAGCGGGAGAATGGGATGAGCAGTTCTTC
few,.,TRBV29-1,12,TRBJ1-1,CSVGTLGAEAFF,TGCAGCGTTGGGACGTTAGGAGCTGAAGCTTTCTTT
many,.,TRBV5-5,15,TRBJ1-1,CASSAQGIMNTEAFF,TGTGCCAGCAGCGCCCAGGGGATTATGAACACTGAAGCTTTCTTT
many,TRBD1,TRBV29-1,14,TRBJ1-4,CSVRTTGVGEKLFF,TGCAGCGTCCGTACGACAGGGGTAGGGGAAAAACTGTTTTTT
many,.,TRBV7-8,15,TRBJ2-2,CASSLVRVWTGELFF,TGTGCCAGCAGCTTAGTGAGGGTTTGGACCGGGGAGCTGTTTTTT
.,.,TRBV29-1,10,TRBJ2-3,CSGALDTQYF,TGCAGCGGTGCCCTGGATACGCAGTATTTT
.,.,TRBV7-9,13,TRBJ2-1,CASSFDIQRWQFF,TGTGCCAGCAGCTTCGATATCCAACGATGGCAGTTCTTC
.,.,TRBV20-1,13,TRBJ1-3,CSTPGDIGNTIYF,TGCAGTACCCCCGGGGACATCGGAAACACCATATATTTT
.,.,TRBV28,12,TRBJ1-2,CASSRGVWGYTF,TGTGCCAGCAGTCGAGGGGTGTGGGGCTACACCTTC
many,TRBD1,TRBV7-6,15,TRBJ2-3,CASSLETGGWDTQYF,TGTGCCAGCAGCTTAGAGACAGGGGGATGGGATACGCAGTATTTT
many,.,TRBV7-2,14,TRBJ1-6,CASSLDRVYSPLHF,TGTGCCAGCAGCTTAGACAGGGTATATTCACCCCTCCACTTT
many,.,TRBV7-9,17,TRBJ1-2,CASSSLDVREANYGYTF,TGTGCCAGCAGCTCCCTCGACGTCAGGGAAGCTAACTATGGCTACACCTTC
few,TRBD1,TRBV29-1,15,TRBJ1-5,CSASAGTGGNQPQHF,TGCAGCGCTTCCGCAGGGACAGGGGGCAATCAGCCCCAGCATTTT
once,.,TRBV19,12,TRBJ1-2,CASRRTTYGYTF,TGTGCCAGTAGGAGGACGACCTATGGCTACACCTTC
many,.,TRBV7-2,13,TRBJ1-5,CASSDGQNQPQHF,TGTGCCAGCAGCGACGGACAGAATCAGCCCCAGCATTTT
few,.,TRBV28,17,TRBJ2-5,CASSLVVVQKTWETQYF,TGTGCCAGCAGTTTGGTGGTGGTCCAAAAGACGTGGGAGACCCAGTACTTC
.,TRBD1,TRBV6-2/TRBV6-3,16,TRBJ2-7,CASSAFGTGGSYEQYF,TGTGCCAGCAGCGCTTTCGGGACAGGGGGCTCCTACGAGCAGTACTTC
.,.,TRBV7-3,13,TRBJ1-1,CASQGQANTEAFF,TGTGCCAGCCAGGGACAAGCGAACACTGAAGCTTTCTTT
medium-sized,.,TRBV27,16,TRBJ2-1,CASRWGATRNYNEQFF,TGTGCCAGCAGATGGGGGGCTACCCGAAACTACAATGAGCAGTTCTTC
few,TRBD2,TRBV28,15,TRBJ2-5,CASIGGGRAGETQYF,TGTGCCAGCATCGGAGGCGGGAGGGCCGGGGAGACCCAGTACTTC
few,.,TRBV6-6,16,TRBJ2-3,CASSYSRTLSTDTQYF,TGTGCCAGCAGTTATTCCCGGACACTCAGCACAGATACGCAGTATTTT
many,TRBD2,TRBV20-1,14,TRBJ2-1,CSARKAGGRDEQFF,TGCAGTGCTAGGAAAGCGGGAGGCCGCGATGAGCAGTTCTTC
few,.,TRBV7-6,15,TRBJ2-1,CASNAAGSSYNEQFF,TGTGCCAGCAACGCCGCGGGGAGCTCCTACAATGAGCAGTTCTTC
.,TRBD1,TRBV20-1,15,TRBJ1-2,CSARVGQEGPLGYTF,TGCAGTGCTAGAGTCGGACAGGAAGGCCCCCTAGGCTACACCTTC
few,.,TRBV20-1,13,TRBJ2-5,CSARRRSQETQYF,TGCAGTGCTAGGCGGCGAAGTCAAGAGACCCAGTACTTC
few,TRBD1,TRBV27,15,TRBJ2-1,CASTRTTGTVNEQFF,TGTGCCAGCACCAGAACGACAGGGACGGTCAATGAGCAGTTCTTC
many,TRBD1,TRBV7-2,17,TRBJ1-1,CASSLQDRGAWRTEAFF,TGTGCCAGCAGCTTACAAGACAGGGGAGCTTGGCGCACTGAAGCTTTCTTT
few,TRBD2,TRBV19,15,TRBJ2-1,CASRELATHGNEQFF,TGTGCCAGTAGGGAACTAGCGACCCACGGCAATGAGCAGTTCTTC
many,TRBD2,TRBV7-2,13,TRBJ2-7,CASQRAGAYEQYF,TGTGCCAGCCAACGAGCGGGAGCCTACGAGCAGTACTTC
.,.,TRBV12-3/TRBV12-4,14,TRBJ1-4,CASRDSPGGEKLFF,TGTGCCAGCAGGGACAGCCCGGGAGGAGAAAAACTGTTTTTT
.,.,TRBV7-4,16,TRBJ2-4,CASSGGGFIAKNIQYF,TGTGCCAGCAGCGGTGGCGGATTTATAGCCAAAAACATTCAGTACTTC
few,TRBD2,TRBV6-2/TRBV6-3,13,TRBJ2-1,CASSPSGDNEQFF,TGTGCCAGCAGCCCTAGCGGGGACAATGAGCAGTTCTTC
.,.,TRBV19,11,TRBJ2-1,CASRSTWEQFF,TGTGCCAGTAGGTCGACTTGGGAGCAGTTCTTC
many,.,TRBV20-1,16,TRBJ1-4,CSARDHFPRGGEKLFF,TGCAGTGCTAGAGATCACTTCCCCAGGGGTGGTGAAAAACTGTTTTTT
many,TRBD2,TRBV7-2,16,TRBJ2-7,CASSLFPSGASYEQYF,TGTGCCAGCAGCTTATTCCCTAGCGGGGCCTCCTACGAGCAGTACTTC
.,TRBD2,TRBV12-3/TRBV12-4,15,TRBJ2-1,CASWGGRGPYEGQFF,TGTGCCAGCTGGGGCGGGAGGGGACCCTACGAAGGGCAGTTCTTC
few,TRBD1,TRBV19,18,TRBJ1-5,CASKPGLTNRGSNQPQHF,TGTGCCAGTAAACCGGGACTAACTAACAGGGGTAGCAATCAGCCCCAGCATTTT
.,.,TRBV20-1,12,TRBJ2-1,CRLTRSYNEQFF,TGCAGGCTCACTAGATCTTACAATGAGCAGTTCTTC
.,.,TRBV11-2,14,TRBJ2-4,CASSRTPDVDIQYF,TGTGCCAGCAGTCGTACCCCCGACGTGGACATTCAGTACTTC
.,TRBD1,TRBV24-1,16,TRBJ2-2,CATSDHGTGHTGELFF,TGTGCCACCAGTGATCACGGGACAGGACACACCGGGGAGCTGTTTTTT
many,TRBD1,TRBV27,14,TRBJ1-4,CASSLSGGYEKLFF,TGTGCCAGCAGTTTGTCAGGGGGCTATGAAAAACTGTTTTTT
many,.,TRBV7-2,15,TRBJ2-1,CASSLEWMGFNEQFF,TGTGCCAGCAGCTTAGAGTGGATGGGATTCAATGAGCAGTTCTTC
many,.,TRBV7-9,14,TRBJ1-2,CASSLITADYGYTF,TGTGCCAGCAGCTTAATCACGGCTGACTATGGCTACACCTTC
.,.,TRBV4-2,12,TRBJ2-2,CASSQEVGELFF,TGTGCCAGCAGCCAAGAAGTCGGGGAGCTGTTTTTT
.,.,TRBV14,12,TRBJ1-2,CASSQVDRTYTF,TGTGCCAGCAGCCAAGTAGACAGGACCTACACCTTC
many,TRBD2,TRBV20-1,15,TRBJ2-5,CSARGASGDLETQYF,TGCAGTGCTAGAGGGGCTAGCGGGGACCTGGAGACCCAGTACTTC
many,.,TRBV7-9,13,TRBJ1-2,CASSRVGSRGYTF,TGTGCCAGCAGCCGCGTCGGCTCTCGGGGCTACACCTTC
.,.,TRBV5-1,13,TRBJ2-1,CASSVPPGNEQFF,TGCGCCAGCAGTGTGCCTCCGGGCAATGAGCAGTTCTTC